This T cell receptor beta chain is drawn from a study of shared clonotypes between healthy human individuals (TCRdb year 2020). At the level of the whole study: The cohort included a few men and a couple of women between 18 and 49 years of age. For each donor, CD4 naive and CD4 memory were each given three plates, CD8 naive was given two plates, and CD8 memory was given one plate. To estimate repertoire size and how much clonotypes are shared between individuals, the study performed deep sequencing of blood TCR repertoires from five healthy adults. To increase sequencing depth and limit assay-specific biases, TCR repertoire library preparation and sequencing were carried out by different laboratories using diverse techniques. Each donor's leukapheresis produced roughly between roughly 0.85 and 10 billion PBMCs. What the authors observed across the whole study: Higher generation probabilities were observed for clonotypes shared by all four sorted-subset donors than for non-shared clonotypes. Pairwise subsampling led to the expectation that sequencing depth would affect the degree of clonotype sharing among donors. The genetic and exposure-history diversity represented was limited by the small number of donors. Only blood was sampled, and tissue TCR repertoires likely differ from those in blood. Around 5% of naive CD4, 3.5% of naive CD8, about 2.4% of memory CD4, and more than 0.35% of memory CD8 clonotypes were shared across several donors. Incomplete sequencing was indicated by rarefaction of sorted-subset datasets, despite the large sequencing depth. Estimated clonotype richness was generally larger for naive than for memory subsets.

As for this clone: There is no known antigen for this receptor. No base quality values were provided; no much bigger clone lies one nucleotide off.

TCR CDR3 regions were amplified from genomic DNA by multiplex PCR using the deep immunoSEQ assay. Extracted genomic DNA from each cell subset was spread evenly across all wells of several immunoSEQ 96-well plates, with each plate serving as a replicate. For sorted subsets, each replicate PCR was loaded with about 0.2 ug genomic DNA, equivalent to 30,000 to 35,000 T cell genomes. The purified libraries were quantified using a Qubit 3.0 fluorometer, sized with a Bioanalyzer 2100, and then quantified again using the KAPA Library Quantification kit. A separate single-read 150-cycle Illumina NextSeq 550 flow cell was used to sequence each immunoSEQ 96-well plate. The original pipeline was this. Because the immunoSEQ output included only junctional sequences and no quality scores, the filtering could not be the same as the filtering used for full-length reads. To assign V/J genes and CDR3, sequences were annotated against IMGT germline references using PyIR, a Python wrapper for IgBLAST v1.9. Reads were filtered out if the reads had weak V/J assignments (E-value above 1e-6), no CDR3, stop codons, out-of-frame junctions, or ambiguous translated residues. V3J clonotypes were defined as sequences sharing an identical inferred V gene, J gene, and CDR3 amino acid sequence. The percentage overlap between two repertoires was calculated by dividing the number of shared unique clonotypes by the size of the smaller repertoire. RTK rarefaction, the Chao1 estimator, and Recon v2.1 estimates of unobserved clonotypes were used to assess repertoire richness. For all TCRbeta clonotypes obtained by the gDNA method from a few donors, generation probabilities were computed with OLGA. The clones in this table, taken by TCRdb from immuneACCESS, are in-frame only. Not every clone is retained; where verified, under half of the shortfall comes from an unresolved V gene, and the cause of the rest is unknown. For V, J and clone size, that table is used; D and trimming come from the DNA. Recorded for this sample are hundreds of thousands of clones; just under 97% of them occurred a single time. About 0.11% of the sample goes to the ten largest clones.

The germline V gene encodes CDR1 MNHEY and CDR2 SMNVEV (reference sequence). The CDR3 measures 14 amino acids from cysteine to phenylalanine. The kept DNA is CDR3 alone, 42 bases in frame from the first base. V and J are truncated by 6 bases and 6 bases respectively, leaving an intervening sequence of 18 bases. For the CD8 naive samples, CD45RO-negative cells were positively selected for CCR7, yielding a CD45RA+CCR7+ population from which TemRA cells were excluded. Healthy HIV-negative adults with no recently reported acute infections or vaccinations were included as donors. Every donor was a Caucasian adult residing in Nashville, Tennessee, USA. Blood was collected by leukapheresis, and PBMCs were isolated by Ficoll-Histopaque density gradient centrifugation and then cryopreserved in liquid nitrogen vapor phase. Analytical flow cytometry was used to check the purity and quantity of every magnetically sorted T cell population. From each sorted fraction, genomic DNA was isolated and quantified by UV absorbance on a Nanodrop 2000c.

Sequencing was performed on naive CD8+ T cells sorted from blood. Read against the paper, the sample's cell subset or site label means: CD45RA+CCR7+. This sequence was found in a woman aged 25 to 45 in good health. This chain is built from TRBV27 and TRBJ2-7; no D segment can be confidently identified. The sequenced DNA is TGTGCCAGCAGGAACCTACTACCCGGCACCGAGCAGTACTTC. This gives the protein CASRNLLPGTEQYF.